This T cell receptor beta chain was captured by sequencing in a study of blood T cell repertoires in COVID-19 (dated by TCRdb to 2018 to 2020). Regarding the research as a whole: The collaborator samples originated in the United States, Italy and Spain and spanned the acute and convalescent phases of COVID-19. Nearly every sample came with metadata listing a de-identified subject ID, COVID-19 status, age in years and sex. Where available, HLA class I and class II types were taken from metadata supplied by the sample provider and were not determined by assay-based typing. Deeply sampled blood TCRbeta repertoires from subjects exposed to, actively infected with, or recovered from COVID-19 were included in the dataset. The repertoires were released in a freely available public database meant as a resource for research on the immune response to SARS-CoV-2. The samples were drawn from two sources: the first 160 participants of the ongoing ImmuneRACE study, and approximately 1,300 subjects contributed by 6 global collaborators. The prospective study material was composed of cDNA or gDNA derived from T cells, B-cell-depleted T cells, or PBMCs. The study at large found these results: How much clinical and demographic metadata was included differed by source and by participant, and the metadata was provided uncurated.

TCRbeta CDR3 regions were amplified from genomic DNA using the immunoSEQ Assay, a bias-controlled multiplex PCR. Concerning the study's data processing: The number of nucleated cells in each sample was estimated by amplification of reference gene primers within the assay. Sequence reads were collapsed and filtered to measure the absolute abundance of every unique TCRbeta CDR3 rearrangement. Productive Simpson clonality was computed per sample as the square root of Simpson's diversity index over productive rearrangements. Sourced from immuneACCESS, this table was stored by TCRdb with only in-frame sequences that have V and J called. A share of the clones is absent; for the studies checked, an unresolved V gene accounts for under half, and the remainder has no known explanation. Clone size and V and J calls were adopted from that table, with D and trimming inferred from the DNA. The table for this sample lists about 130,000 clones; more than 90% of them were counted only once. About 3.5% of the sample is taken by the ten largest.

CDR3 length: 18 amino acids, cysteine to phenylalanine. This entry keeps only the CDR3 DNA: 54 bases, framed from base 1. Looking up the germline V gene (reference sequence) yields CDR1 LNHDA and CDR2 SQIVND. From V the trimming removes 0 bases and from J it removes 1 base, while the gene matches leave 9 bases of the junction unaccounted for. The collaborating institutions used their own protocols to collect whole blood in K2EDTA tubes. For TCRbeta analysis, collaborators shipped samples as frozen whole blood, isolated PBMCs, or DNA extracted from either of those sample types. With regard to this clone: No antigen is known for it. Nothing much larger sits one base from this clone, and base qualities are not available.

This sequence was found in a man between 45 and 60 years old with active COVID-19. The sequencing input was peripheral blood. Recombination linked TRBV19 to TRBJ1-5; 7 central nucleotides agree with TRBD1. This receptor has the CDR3 CASSIDIGGRGSNQPQHF. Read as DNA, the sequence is TGTGCCAGTAGTATAGATATCGGGGGCAGGGGGAGCAATCAGCCCCAGCATTTT.